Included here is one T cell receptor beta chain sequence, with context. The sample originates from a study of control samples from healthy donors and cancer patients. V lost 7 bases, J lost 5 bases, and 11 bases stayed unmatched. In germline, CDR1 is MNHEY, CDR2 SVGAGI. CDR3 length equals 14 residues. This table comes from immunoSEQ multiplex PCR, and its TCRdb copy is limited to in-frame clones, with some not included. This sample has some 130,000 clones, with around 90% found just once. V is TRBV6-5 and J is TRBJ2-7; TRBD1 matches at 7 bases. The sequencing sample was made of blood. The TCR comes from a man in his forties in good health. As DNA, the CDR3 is TGTGCCAGCACCATATTACAGGGGAAGGACGAGCAGTACTTC. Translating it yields CASTILQGKDEQYF.